This TCR beta chain was retrieved from a study of T cell responses to AZD1222 COVID-19 vaccine. A word on this clone: Its antigen is as yet unknown.

TCRdb's table, derived via immunoSEQ multiplex PCR, lists solely in-frame clones and lacks some. Found here are about 96,000 clones, approximately 90% of them singletons; the top ten hold roughly 5.5%. The CDR3 totals 14 residues. The V gene lost 0 bases and the J gene lost 4 bases, with 9 bases spanning the gap. Germline values: CDR1 MRHNA, CDR2 SNTAGT. Notes on the study in general: Repertoire sampling was restricted to post-peak T cell response timepoints. Regions 160-218 and 743-854 held dominance among vaccine-associated CD4 TCRs, which spanned spike. Mostly white British, mostly female donors; authors suggested clonal diversity may be underestimated. Nearly half of unique spike-specific TCRs reportedly avoided B.1.351 and B.1.1.7 mutated regions.

The receptor was isolated from an adult in good health. The sample was peripheral blood, taken on day 0 of MenACWY control vaccination. The chain uses TRBV6-4 and TRBJ1-2; D remains ambiguous. The CDR3 region is CASSDSFPGYGYTF. The DNA for the CDR3 is TGTGCCAGCAGTGACTCGTTTCCGGGCTATGGCTACACCTTC.